A selection of T cell receptor beta chains follows, all from one sample in a study of T cell repertoires in cytomegalovirus infection. Each CDR3 protein is one row after TCRdb ran MiXCR on the reads. Counted here are around 450,000 distinct CDR3 sequences, about a third occurring once; the ten biggest clones make up about 13%. Material for sequencing was PBMCs. The receptors derive from a human donor in good health (CMV status not recorded). Some clones in this sample may be carry-over from other donors' samples. The CDR3 runs from the conserved cysteine through the conserved F or W. D genes are given only for firm matches. The listing skips clone size in some rows; elsewhere it reads once, few, many or a size class.

j_call clone_size v_call d_call cdr3_aa cdr3_nt
TRBJ2-3 . TRBV11-2 . CSSSLDSDTQYF TGTTCCAGCAGCTTAGATTCAGATACGCAGTATTTT
TRBJ1-1 few TRBV29-1 . CSASIGPEAFF TGCAGCGCCAGCATAGGGCCTGAAGCTTTCTTT
TRBJ2-3 many TRBV7-6 . CASSSEGQGTDTQYF TGTGCCAGCAGCTCCGAAGGGCAGGGAACAGATACGCAGTATTTT
TRBJ1-2 many TRBV7-2 TRBD1 CASSPQQGNYGYTF TGTGCCAGCAGCCCGCAACAGGGGAACTATGGCTACACCTTC
TRBJ1-6 few TRBV18 . CASSPGVNSPLHF TGTGCCAGCTCACCAGGGGTTAATTCACCCCTCCACTTT
TRBJ1-1 many TRBV4-1 . CASSQEGINTEAFF TGCGCCAGCAGCCAAGAAGGGATAAACACTGAAGCTTTCTTT
TRBJ2-1 . TRBV11-2 . CATGLSDTYNEQFF TGTGCCACCGGCCTTAGCGACACCTACAATGAGCAGTTCTTC
TRBJ1-2 . TRBV5-1 . CASSWGTADYYGYTF TGCGCCAGCAGCTGGGGGACGGCGGATTACTATGGCTACACCTTC
TRBJ2-3 . TRBV5-4 . CASSSGTPPSTQYF TGTGCCAGCAGCTCCGGGACACCTCCTAGTACGCAGTATTTT
TRBJ1-2 few TRBV10-3 TRBD1 CAISETGQGALVGYTF TGTGCCATCAGTGAGACGGGACAGGGGGCATTGGTTGGCTACACCTTC
TRBJ2-1 . TRBV6-2/TRBV6-3 TRBD2 CASRLLAGGHNEQFF TGTGCCAGCAGGCTACTAGCGGGGGGCCACAATGAGCAGTTCTTC
TRBJ2-1 few TRBV7-9 TRBD2 CASSRLAESSYNEQFF TGTGCCAGCAGCCGACTAGCGGAAAGCTCCTACAATGAGCAGTTCTTC
TRBJ2-1 . TRBV5-6 . CASTTGGRRPSYNEQFF TGTGCCAGCACCACTGGAGGACGGAGGCCCTCCTACAATGAGCAGTTCTTC
TRBJ1-6 . TRBV12-3/TRBV12-4 . CASASDSITSPLHF TGTGCCAGCGCTTCTGACTCAATTACTTCACCCCTCCACTTT
TRBJ1-1 many TRBV7-4 . CASSPPWPSGDTDTEAFF TGTGCCAGCAGCCCCCCCTGGCCCTCGGGGGACACTGACACTGAAGCTTTCTTT
TRBJ2-5 few TRBV6-1 . CASSEKWQETQYF TGTGCCAGCAGTGAAAAGTGGCAAGAGACCCAGTACTTC
TRBJ2-7 few TRBV7-2 TRBD2 CASSSGAGGAYEQYF TGTGCCAGCAGCTCGGGTGCGGGGGGCGCCTACGAGCAGTACTTC
TRBJ2-1 . TRBV7-8 . CASSLGGGGGSEQFF TGTGCCAGCAGCTTAGGGGGGGGAGGGGGCTCTGAGCAGTTCTTC
TRBJ1-5 many TRBV7-8 . CASSPRGGRQPQHF TGTGCCAGCAGCCCGCGAGGAGGGCGGCAGCCCCAGCATTTT
TRBJ1-4 . TRBV12-3/TRBV12-4 . CASTRINEKLFF TGTGCCAGCACGAGGATTAATGAAAAACTGTTTTTT
TRBJ2-3 . TRBV10-2 . CASARRTSTDTQYF TGCGCCAGCGCTAGGCGAACTAGCACAGATACGCAGTATTTT
TRBJ1-1 few TRBV11-2 TRBD1 CASSGPGQGASGKTEAFF TGTGCCAGCAGCGGCCCGGGACAGGGGGCTTCGGGGAAAACTGAAGCTTTCTTT
TRBJ1-5 few TRBV6-5 . CASTKGGGSPQHF TGTGCCAGCACCAAGGGCGGGGGAAGTCCCCAGCATTTT
TRBJ2-6 . TRBV7-3 . CASSFPRSGANVLTF TGTGCCAGCAGCTTCCCCAGGTCTGGGGCCAACGTCCTGACTTTC
TRBJ1-5 few TRBV18 TRBD1 CASSPPGQRNQPQHF TGTGCCAGCTCACCCCCGGGACAGAGAAATCAGCCCCAGCATTTT
TRBJ2-1 . TRBV28 . CASSLSPRTGANEQFF TGTGCCAGCAGTTTGTCCCCTCGGACCGGGGCGAATGAGCAGTTCTTC
TRBJ1-5 . TRBV6-2/TRBV6-3 . CASSYYAGARTEPQHF TGTGCCAGCAGTTACTATGCCGGGGCGCGGACGGAGCCCCAGCATTTT
TRBJ1-1 . TRBV19 . CASIIGDRETEAFF TGTGCCAGTATTATAGGGGATCGGGAGACTGAAGCTTTCTTT
TRBJ1-1 . TRBV4-3 . CASSQEVRGDTEAFF TGCGCCAGCAGCCAAGAGGTTAGGGGCGACACTGAAGCTTTCTTT
TRBJ2-3 few TRBV10-1 TRBD2 CASSDLSGGTDTQYF TGCGCCAGCAGTGATCTTAGCGGGGGCACAGATACGCAGTATTTT
TRBJ1-2 few TRBV7-9 . CASSFRVSSGYTF TGTGCCAGCAGCTTCAGGGTCAGTAGTGGCTACACCTTC
TRBJ2-7 . TRBV2 . CASLTRTNSYEQYF TGTGCCAGCTTAACTCGGACAAATTCCTACGAGCAGTACTTC
TRBJ1-2 few TRBV10-3 . CAISDTGLGYTF TGTGCCATCAGTGATACAGGGCTGGGCTACACCTTC
TRBJ2-7 many TRBV12-3/TRBV12-4 . CASSLARTPSYEQYF TGTGCCAGCAGTTTAGCTCGTACCCCATCCTACGAGCAGTACTTC
TRBJ2-7 few TRBV6-1 TRBD1 CASSSGQGRSYEQYF TGTGCCAGCAGCTCGGGACAGGGTCGCTCCTACGAGCAGTACTTC
TRBJ1-2 many TRBV7-8 . CASSSYFLGTRNYGYTF TGTGCCAGCAGCTCATACTTCCTGGGGACACGTAACTATGGCTACACCTTC
TRBJ1-5 few TRBV7-6 TRBD1 CASSSSDRPQPQHF TGTGCCAGCAGCTCCTCGGACAGGCCTCAGCCCCAGCATTTT
TRBJ2-5 . TRBV27 . CASSLSGLGTQYF TGTGCCAGCAGTTTATCAGGGTTAGGGACCCAGTACTTC
TRBJ1-1 few TRBV7-8 . CASSRRGRNTEAFF TGTGCCAGCAGCCGCAGGGGACGGAACACTGAAGCTTTCTTT
TRBJ2-3 . TRBV11-2 . CASSPSVDTQYF TGTGCCAGCAGCCCTAGCGTAGATACGCAGTATTTT
TRBJ2-7 . TRBV11-3 TRBD2 CASSLVGLVKYEQYF TGTGCCAGCAGCTTAGTGGGACTAGTTAAATACGAGCAGTACTTC